A single sample is the source of the 25 T cell receptor beta chains below, sequenced in a study of blood T cells in healthy people across ages. Next came a second PCR, run for roughly 7 to 12 cycles, which used a sample-barcoded 5' primer along with a J-beta primer mix. TCRdb re-called the 5' RACE reads with MiXCR, one entry per CDR3 protein. The table includes under 850,000 distinct CDR3 sequences, about 34% detected once. The specimen sequenced was blood. Every receptor here comes from a young man in good health.

This clonotype appeared a few times. This chain joins TRBV6-2 or TRBV6-3 and TRBJ2-1; TRBD1 might be the D (6 bases). The end of the DNA aligns better with TRBJ2-7, so the J call may be wrong. CDR1 is MNHEY, CDR2 SVGEGT, per germline. This CDR3 has 13 residues. In nucleotides, the CDR3 is TGTGCCAGCAGTTCAGGGGAGTACAATGAGCAGTACTTC. Translated, it gives CASSSGEYNEQYF.

The chain joins TRBV5-6 to TRBJ2-1, with 15 bases matching TRBD2. This CDR3 region has 19 residues. The germline V gene has CDR1 SGHDT and CDR2 YYEEEE. J lost 4 bases, V lost 1 base, and 9 bases had no gene match. As DNA, the CDR3 is TGTGCCAGCAGCTTGATTAGTGGGACTAGCGGGGGGCCGTACAATGAGCAGTTCTTC. Amino acids: CASSLISGTSGGPYNEQFF.

This clonotype has more than one count but fewer than ten. The chain has TRBV7-3 and TRBJ2-5; no reliable D call. The tail of the sequence fits TRBJ2-7 better, so the J call may be wrong. This CDR3 region has 13 residues. Germline lookup yields CDR1 SGHTA and CDR2 FQGTGA. CDR3 in DNA: TGTGCCAGCAGCTTAAATTCAGTCGACGAGCAGTACTTC. Translating gives CASSLNSVDEQYF.

On this clonotype itself: At one boundary the junction diverges from the germline segment, which might be a read error. This rearrangement joins TRBV3-1 to TRBJ2-3; D not certain. CDR3 length: 14 residues. Germline CDR1 reads LGHDT; CDR2 reads YNNKEL (reference sequence). DNA for the CDR3: TGTGCCAGCAGCCAAGTCTCACTCACAGATGCGCAGTATTTT. Its protein is CASSQVSLTDAQYF.

The J gene is TRBJ2-7, the V gene TRBV5-1; 11 nucleotides line up with TRBD2. The CDR3 is 19 residues long. With V trimmed by 5 bases and J by 1 base, 17 bases remained unmatched. CDR1 is SGHRS, CDR2 YFSETQ, per germline. The chain's CDR3 is CASRIGHLLAGGQSYEQYF. CDR3 nucleotides: TGCGCCAGCAGGATAGGACACCTGCTAGCGGGGGGCCAGTCCTACGAGCAGTACTTC.

This clonotype was seen only a few times. J is TRBJ1-2 and V is TRBV9; D is undetermined. The CDR3 loop spans 15 amino acids. Trimming took 3 bases from V and 4 from J, leaving 16 bases between them. In germline, CDR1 is SGDLS, CDR2 YYNGEE. The CDR3 DNA follows: TGTGCCAGCAGCGACGGACGCCCCGGGATCTATGGCTACACCTTC. Translated, it gives CASSDGRPGIYGYTF.

This clonotype was seen at least ten times. The chain combines TRBV12-3 or TRBV12-4 with TRBJ2-4; D is ambiguous. V lost 4 bases and J 1 base, leaving 2 bases between the germline ends. The CDR3 is 12 amino acids. For the CDR3, the DNA is TGTGCCAGCAGTTCTGCCAAAAACATTCAGTACTTC. Amino acid sequence: CASSSAKNIQYF.

This clonotype showed up just a few times. The chain uses TRBV27 and TRBJ2-5, with D hard to call. Germline V gene lookup returns CDR1 MNHEY and CDR2 SMNVEV (reference sequence). This CDR3 spans 15 amino acids. V lost 0 bases and J 4 bases, leaving 12 bases between the germline ends. CDR3 amino acids: CASSLSAVVGETQYF. DNA of the CDR3: TGTGCCAGCAGTTTATCGGCAGTAGTGGGAGAGACCCAGTACTTC.

J is TRBJ2-7 and V is TRBV12-3 or TRBV12-4; D unresolved. Trimming took 4 bases from V and 10 from J, leaving 23 bases between them. CDR3 length: 15 amino acids. CDR3 loop: CASSWQGLGSRSQYF. The CDR3 region has the DNA TGTGCCAGCAGTTGGCAAGGCCTCGGGTCGCGGTCCCAGTACTTC.

V gene TRBV7-2 combines with J gene TRBJ1-1, with D possibly matching TRBD1 (6 bases). CDR1 and CDR2 from the germline V gene are SGHTA and FQGNSA. The V end lost 4 bases, the J end lost 1 base, and 16 bases lay between the germline ends. This CDR3 contains 16 residues. For the CDR3, the DNA is TGTGCCAGCAGCTCGTACGGGGGACACCAGAACACTGAAGCTTTCTTT. Protein: CASSSYGGHQNTEAFF.

This chain connects TRBV2 to TRBJ2-1; D perhaps matches TRBD1 (6 bases). Germline CDR1 reads SNHLY; CDR2 reads FYNNEI. The CDR3 has 16 residues. Trimming took 6 bases from V and 5 from J, leaving 20 bases between them. The DNA for the CDR3 is TGTGCCAGCAGCCGGGCCATTAAACAGGGTAACAATGAGCAGTTCTTC. It specifies CASSRAIKQGNNEQFF.

This clonotype was recorded only once. The V gene is TRBV28, the J gene TRBJ1-5; tentatively, D is TRBD1 (6 bases). Germline lookup yields CDR1 MDHEN and CDR2 SYDVKM. Trimming left V 5 bases short and J 4 bases short, with 18 bases between. The CDR3 length is 16 residues. The chain's CDR3 is CASSPSSGARNQPQHF. In DNA, the CDR3 is TGTGCCAGCAGTCCGTCGTCGGGGGCACGAAATCAGCCCCAGCATTTT.

This clonotype turned up a few times. The chain couples TRBV10-3 to TRBJ2-7, with 10 bases identical to TRBD1. The V gene end was trimmed by 8 bases and the J gene end by 5 bases; junction bases not matched to a gene: 12. The CDR3 has 15 amino acids. Germline CDR1 ENHRY, CDR2 SYGVKD. For the CDR3, the DNA is TGTGCCATCTTCCCCTACGGGACAGGGGTTCACGAGCAGTACTTC. The encoded protein is CAIFPYGTGVHEQYF.

The V gene is TRBV25-1, the J gene TRBJ2-7, with D perhaps TRBD2 (5 bases). CDR3 length: 14 amino acids. Germline V lookup: CDR1 MGHDK, CDR2 SYGVNS. V was shortened by 2 bases and J by 3 bases, with 11 bases between the two germline ends. Here the CDR3 reads CASSERGPGYEQYF. CDR3 bases: TGTGCCAGCAGTGAAAGAGGGCCCGGCTACGAGCAGTACTTC.

This clonotype was counted a few times. The chain is built from TRBV6-2 or TRBV6-3 and TRBJ2-3; D perhaps matches TRBD2 (5 bases). The CDR3 spans 15 residues. Trimming shortened V by 2 bases and J by 1 base, and 10 bases separated the two germline ends. The germline V gene has CDR1 MNHEY and CDR2 SVGEGT. CDR3 bases: TGTGCCAGCAGTTACCCGGGATCCCGCACAGATACGCAGTATTTT. Translation: CASSYPGSRTDTQYF.

J is TRBJ2-7 and V is TRBV7-2; no firm D call. Near its end, the DNA agrees better with TRBJ2-5, so the J call may be wrong. The germline V gene has CDR1 SGHTA and CDR2 FQGNSA. The CDR3 consists of 15 residues. CDR3 loop: CASSRTDLLRGTQYF. CDR3 bases: TGTGCCAGCAGCCGTACAGATCTTCTAAGAGGGACCCAGTACTTC.

The CDR3 sequence is CASSDKGNTEAFF. The CDR3 DNA reads as TGTGCCAGCAGTGATAAGGGGAACACTGAAGCTTTCTTT. The chain is built from TRBV2 and TRBJ1-1; D not certain. The CDR3 loop spans 13 amino acids. CDR1 is SNHLY and CDR2 is FYNNEI in the germline V gene. Trimming removed 3 bases at V and 1 base at J, with 6 bases between.

The CDR3 bases are TGTGCCAGCAGCTCCCAGACTAATAGCAATCAGCCCCAGCATTTT. This gives the protein CASSSQTNSNQPQHF. The chain links TRBV7-2 to TRBJ1-5, with unresolved D. There are 15 residues in the CDR3. Trimming removed 4 bases from V and 0 bases from J, with 10 bases in between. Germline CDR1 SGHTA, CDR2 FQGNSA.

As regards this clonotype: One end of the junction varies from germline; a read error may be responsible. The chain uses TRBV5-1 and TRBJ2-5; no clear D gene. In germline, CDR1 is SGHRS, CDR2 YFSETQ. The CDR3 runs 14 residues. Here the CDR3 reads CASNLANSQETQYF. The CDR3 bases are TGCGCCAGCAACTTGGCGAATAGCCAAGAGACCCAGTACTTC.

CDR3 residues: CSARRRITGFDGYTF. As DNA, the CDR3 is TGCAGTGCTAGACGAAGAATAACAGGGTTCGATGGCTACACCTTC. This sequence joins TRBV20-1 and TRBJ1-2, with a weak D call TRBD1 (6 bases). V was cut by 2 bases and J by 6 bases, with 19 bases left in between. The CDR3 spans 15 residues. Germline V lookup: CDR1 DFQATT, CDR2 SNEGSKA (reference sequence).

The chain has TRBV6-2 or TRBV6-3 and TRBJ1-1; the D gene is possibly TRBD1 (5 bases). V was trimmed by 10 bases and J by 3 bases, leaving 21 bases between them. Germline assignment: CDR1 MNHEY and CDR2 SVGEGT. This CDR3 is 15 amino acids long. The CDR3 protein is CATLPRGEGYTEAFF. For the CDR3, the DNA is TGTGCCACCCTCCCCCGAGGCGAGGGGTACACTGAAGCTTTCTTT.

This clonotype was detected many times. The chain carries TRBV6-2 or TRBV6-3 and TRBJ2-1; TRBD1 matches at 9 bases. The V gene's germline CDR1 is MNHEY and CDR2 SVGEGT. J gave up 2 bases and V 2 bases, and 1 base lay outside the gene matches. This CDR3 spans 15 amino acids. Here the CDR3 DNA reads TGTGCCAGCAGTTACGGGACAGGGACCTACAATGAGCAGTTCTTC. Translating gives CASSYGTGTYNEQFF.

This rearrangement joins TRBV2 to TRBJ1-1; 9 positions agree with TRBD1. Germline assignment: CDR1 SNHLY and CDR2 FYNNEI. Losses at the gene ends were 6 bases for V and 0 bases for J; bases not matched to a gene: 5. The CDR3 is 15 amino acids. The CDR3 loop is CASRGDRVMNTEAFF. CDR3 nucleotide sequence: TGTGCCAGCAGGGGGGACAGGGTGATGAACACTGAAGCTTTCTTT.

This clonotype was detected only a few times. The rearrangement links TRBV6-5 to TRBJ2-5; 10 bases map to TRBD2. This CDR3 comprises 14 residues. From germline, CDR1 is MNHEY and CDR2 SVGAGI. V shed 3 bases, J shed 11 bases, and the junction held 9 bases outside the gene matches. Here the CDR3 DNA reads TGTGCCAGCAGTTATGTAGCGGGGGGCAATGAGCAGTACTTC. This codes for CASSYVAGGNEQYF.

Concerning this clonotype itself: Being one base from a much bigger clone, this may be a read error. J is TRBJ1-5 and V is TRBV20-1; 7 bases are shared with TRBD1. The CDR3 runs to 14 residues. Germline-derived CDR1 and CDR2 are DFQATT and SNEGSKA (reference sequence). J was trimmed by 0 bases and V by 7 bases; bases with no gene match: 6. The CDR3 loop reads CSVTGTDSNQPQHF. The CDR3 nucleotides read TGCAGTGTGACGGGGACAGATAGCAATCAGCCCCAGCATTTT.